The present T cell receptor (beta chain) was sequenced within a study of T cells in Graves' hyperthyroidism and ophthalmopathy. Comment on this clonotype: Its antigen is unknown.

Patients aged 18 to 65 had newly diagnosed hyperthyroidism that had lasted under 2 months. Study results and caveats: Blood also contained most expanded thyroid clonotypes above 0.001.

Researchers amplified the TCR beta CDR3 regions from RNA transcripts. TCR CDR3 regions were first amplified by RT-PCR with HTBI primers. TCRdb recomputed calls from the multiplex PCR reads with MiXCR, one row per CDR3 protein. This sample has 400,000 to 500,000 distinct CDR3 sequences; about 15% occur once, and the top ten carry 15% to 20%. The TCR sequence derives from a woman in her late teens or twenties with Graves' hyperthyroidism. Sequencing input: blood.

CDR3 sequence reads: CASSYSYLRGANTEAFF. CDR3 nucleotide sequence: TGTGCCAGCAGTTACTCCTATCTCAGGGGGGCGAACACTGAAGCTTTCTTT. The rearrangement uses TRBV6-5 and TRBJ1-1, with 7 bases identical to TRBD1. J was trimmed by 1 base and V by 0 bases; bases with no gene match: 8. Per germline, CDR1 MNHEY and CDR2 SVGAGI. The CDR3 length is 17 residues.